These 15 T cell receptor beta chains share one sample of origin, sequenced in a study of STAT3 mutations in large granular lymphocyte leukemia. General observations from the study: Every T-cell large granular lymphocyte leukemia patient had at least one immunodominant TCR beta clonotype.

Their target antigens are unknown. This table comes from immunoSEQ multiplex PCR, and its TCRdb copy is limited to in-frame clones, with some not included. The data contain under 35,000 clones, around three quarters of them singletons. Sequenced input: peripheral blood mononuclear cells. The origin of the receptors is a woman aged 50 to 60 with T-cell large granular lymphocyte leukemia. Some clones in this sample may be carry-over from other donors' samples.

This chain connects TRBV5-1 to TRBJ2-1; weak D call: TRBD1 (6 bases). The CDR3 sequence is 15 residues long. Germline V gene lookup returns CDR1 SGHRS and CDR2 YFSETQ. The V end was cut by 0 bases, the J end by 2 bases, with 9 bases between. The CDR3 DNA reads TGCGCCAGCAGCTTGGAGCAGGGGACCTACAATGAGCAGTTCTTC. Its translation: CASSLEQGTYNEQFF.

The CDR3 protein is CASRGADSDTQYF. CDR3 sequence (DNA): TGTGCCAGCAGGGGGGCGGACTCAGATACGCAGTATTTT. The chain is built from TRBV2 and TRBJ2-3, with D possibly TRBD1 on 6 matching bases. Germline V gene lookup returns CDR1 SNHLY and CDR2 FYNNEI. Deletions cut 6 bases from V and 4 bases from J, with 11 bases between. The CDR3 covers 13 residues.

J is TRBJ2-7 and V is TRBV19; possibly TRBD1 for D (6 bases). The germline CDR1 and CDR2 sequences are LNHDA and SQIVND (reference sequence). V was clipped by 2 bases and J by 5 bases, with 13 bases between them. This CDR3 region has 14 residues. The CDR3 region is CASSISHRADEQYF. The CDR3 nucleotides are TGTGCCAGTAGTATATCTCACAGGGCCGACGAGCAGTACTTC.

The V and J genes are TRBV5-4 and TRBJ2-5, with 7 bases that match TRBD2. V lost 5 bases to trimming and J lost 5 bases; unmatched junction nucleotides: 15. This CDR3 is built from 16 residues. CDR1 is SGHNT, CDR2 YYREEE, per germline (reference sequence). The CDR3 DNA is TGTGCCAGCAGTTCCACGGGAGGACGGGGTCGGGAGACCCAGTACTTC. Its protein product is CASSSTGGRGRETQYF.

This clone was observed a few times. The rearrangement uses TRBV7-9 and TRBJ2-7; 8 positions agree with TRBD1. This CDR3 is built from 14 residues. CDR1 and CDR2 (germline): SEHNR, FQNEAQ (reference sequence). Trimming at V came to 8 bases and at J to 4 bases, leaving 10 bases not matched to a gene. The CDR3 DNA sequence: TGTGCCAGCTCGTTGGGACAGGCGATATACGAGCAGTACTTC. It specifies CASSLGQAIYEQYF.

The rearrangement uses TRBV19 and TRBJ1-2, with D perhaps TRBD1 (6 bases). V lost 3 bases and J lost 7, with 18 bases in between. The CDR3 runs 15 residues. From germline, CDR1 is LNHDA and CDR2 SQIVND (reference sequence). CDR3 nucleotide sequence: TGTGCCAGTAGTATCTCTCTTCACAGGGCTACTGGCTACACCTTC. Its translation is CASSISLHRATGYTF.

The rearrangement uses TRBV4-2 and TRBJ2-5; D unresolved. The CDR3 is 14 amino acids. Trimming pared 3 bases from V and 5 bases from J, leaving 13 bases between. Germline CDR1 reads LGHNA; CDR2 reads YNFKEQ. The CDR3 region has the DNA TGTGCCAGCAGCCAGTCGCCCGCCACGGAGACCCAGTACTTC. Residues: CASSQSPATETQYF.

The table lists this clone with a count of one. The CDR3 reads CASSQEEGNFYEQYF. The CDR3 DNA reads TGCGCCAGCAGCCAAGAGGAGGGTAACTTCTACGAGCAGTACTTC. The chain couples TRBV4-3 to TRBJ2-7; TRBD2 might be the D (6 bases). With 0 bases removed from V and 3 bases from J, the gap between germline ends came to 12 bases. This CDR3 has 15 residues. The germline V gene has CDR1 LGHNA and CDR2 YSLEER.

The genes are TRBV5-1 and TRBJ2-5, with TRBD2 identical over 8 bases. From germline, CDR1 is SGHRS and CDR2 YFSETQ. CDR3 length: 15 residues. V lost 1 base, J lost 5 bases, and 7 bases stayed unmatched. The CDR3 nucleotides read TGCGCCAGCAGCTTGACGAGCGGGAGAGTGGAGACCCAGTACTTC. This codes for CASSLTSGRVETQYF.

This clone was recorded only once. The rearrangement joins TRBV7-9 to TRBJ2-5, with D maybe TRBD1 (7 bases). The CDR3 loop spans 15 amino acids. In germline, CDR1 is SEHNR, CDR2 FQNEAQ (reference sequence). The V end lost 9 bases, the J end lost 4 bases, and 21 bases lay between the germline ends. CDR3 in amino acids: CASTQGGSSAETQYF. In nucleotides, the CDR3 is TGTGCCAGTACCCAGGGGGGCTCCTCAGCAGAGACCCAGTACTTC.

The chain's CDR3 is CASSLEGQHPYGYTF. The CDR3 nucleotides are TGTGCCAGCAGCTTGGAGGGGCAACATCCCTATGGCTACACCTTC. This chain uses TRBV5-6 with TRBJ1-2, with D possibly being TRBD1 (5 bases). The germline V gene has CDR1 SGHDT and CDR2 YYEEEE. Trimming took off 0 bases at V and 4 bases at J, with 13 bases between the two ends. The CDR3 runs 15 residues.

The CDR3 is CASSLGGTTEAFF. The CDR3 bases are TGTGCCAGCAGCTTGGGGGGGACAACTGAAGCTTTCTTT. The chain links TRBV5-6 to TRBJ1-1, with a weak D call TRBD1 (6 bases). Looked up from germline, CDR1 is SGHDT and CDR2 is YYEEEE. The CDR3 extends over 13 amino acids. V gave up 0 bases and J gave up 5 bases, with 8 bases separating them. Together with reference TRBV5-6 and TRBJ1-1, the CDR3 gives the full variable domain: DAGVTQSPTHLIKTRGQQVTLRCSPKSGHDTVSWYQQALGQGPQFIFQYYEEEERQRGNFPDRFSGHQFPNYSSELNVNALLLGDSALYLCASSLGGTTEAFFGQGTRLTVV.

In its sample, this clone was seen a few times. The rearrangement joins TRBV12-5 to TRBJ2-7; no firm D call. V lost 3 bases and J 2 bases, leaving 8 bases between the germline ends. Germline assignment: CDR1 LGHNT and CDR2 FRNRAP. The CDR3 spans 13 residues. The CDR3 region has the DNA TGTGCTAGTGGTTTAACGGTCCCCTACGAGCAGTACTTC. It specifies CASGLTVPYEQYF.

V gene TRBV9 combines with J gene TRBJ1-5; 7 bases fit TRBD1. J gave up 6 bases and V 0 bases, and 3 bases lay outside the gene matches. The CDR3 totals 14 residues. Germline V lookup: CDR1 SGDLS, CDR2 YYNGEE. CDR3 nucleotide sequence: TGTGCCAGCAGCGTAGGAGGGGGCGGTCAGCCCCAGCATTTT. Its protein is CASSVGGGGQPQHF. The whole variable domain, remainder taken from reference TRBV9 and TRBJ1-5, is DSGVTQTPKHLITATGQRVTLRCSPRSGDLSVYWYQQSLDQGLQFLIQYYNGEERAKGNILERFSAQQFPDLHSELNLSSLELGDSALYFCASSVGGGGQPQHFGDGTRLSIL.

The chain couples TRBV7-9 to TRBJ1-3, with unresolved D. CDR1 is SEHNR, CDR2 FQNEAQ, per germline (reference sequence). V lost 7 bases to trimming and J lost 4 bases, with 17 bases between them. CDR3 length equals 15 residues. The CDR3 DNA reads TGTGCCAGCAACCAACATAAGGGTGGAGGAAACACCATATATTTT. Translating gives CASNQHKGGGNTIYF.